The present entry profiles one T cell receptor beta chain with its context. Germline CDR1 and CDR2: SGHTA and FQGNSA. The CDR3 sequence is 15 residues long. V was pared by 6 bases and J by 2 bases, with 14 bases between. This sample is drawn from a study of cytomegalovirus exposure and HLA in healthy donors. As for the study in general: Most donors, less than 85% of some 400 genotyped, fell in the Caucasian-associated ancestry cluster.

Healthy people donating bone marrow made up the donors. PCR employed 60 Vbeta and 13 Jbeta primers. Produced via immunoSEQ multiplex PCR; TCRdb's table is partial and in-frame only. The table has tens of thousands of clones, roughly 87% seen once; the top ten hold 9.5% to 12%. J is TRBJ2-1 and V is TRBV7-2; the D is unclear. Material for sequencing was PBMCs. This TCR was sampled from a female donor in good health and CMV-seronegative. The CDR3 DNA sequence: TGTGCCAGCAGGGAACAGCCTGGTGCCTACAATGAGCAGTTCTTC. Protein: CASREQPGAYNEQFF.